The source of this T cell receptor beta chain is a study of T cell responses to AZD1222 COVID-19 vaccine. V trimming: 4 bases; J trimming: 7 bases; junction bases outside the gene matches: 8. The CDR3 covers 14 residues. Per germline, CDR1 SEHNR and CDR2 FQNEAQ (reference sequence). As to this clone: As yet, its antigen is unknown.

Libraries were prepared by immunoSEQ multiplex PCR; TCRdb keeps only in-frame clonotypes and omits some of them. The sample records around 130,000 clones, about 90% being singletons. Points from the study as a whole: The breadth and depth of Spike-specific TCRs increased once two AZD1222 doses had been given. Unmutated variant regions are reportedly targeted by nearly half of spike-specific TCRs. The peak T cell response came first, and repertoires were sampled only after it.

The TCR sequence derives from an adult in good health. Material: peripheral blood, obtained on day 0 of MenACWY control vaccination. The chain combines TRBV7-9 with TRBJ2-3, with 7 bases fitting TRBD2. CDR3 residues: CASSSSGRVNTQYF. The CDR3 DNA sequence: TGTGCCAGCAGCTCTAGCGGTCGGGTAAATACGCAGTATTTT.